These 14 T cell receptor beta chains were sequenced from one sample in a study of early T cells in non-severe SARS-CoV-2 infection. TCRdb used MiXCR to reprocess the 5' RACE reads, holding one entry per CDR3 protein. The sample lists 98,000 or so distinct CDR3 sequences, approximately 9.9% occurring once. Source material: whole blood. These receptors were taken from an adult who was a healthcare worker with PCR-confirmed SARS-CoV-2 infection or an uninfected control (not recorded which).

The V gene is TRBV7-6, the J gene TRBJ2-1; D is unresolved. Germline-derived CDR1 and CDR2 are SGHVS and FNYEAQ. This CDR3 is 12 amino acids long. V was cut by 3 bases and J by 3 bases, with 3 bases left in between. The CDR3 DNA reads as TGTGCCAGCAGCTTGGTCTACAATGAGCAGTTCTTC. It is translated as CASSLVYNEQFF.

This clonotype was recorded at least ten times. The chain has TRBV6-1 and TRBJ2-7; TRBD1 or TRBD2 may be the D gene (5 bases each). Germline loops: CDR1 MNHNS, CDR2 SASEGT. V gave up 7 bases and J gave up 1 base, with 23 bases separating them. The CDR3 loop spans 17 amino acids. The chain's CDR3 is CASTLSPGTQTSYEQYF. The CDR3 coding sequence is TGTGCCAGCACCCTTTCCCCGGGGACGCAGACTTCCTACGAGCAGTACTTC.

This clonotype was picked up many times. This rearrangement joins TRBV7-3 to TRBJ1-1; D gene unclear. The CDR3 has 13 residues. Germline-derived CDR1 and CDR2 are SGHTA and FQGTGA. Deletions cut 1 base from V and 3 bases from J, with 6 bases between. The CDR3 here is CASSLKLDTEAFF. In DNA, the CDR3 is TGTGCCAGCAGCTTAAAGCTGGACACTGAAGCTTTCTTT.

The table lists this clonotype with a few counts. The chain carries TRBV18 and TRBJ2-5, with no clear D. The V end lost 0 bases, the J end lost 2 bases, and 13 bases lay between the germline ends. This CDR3 region has 16 residues. Germline CDR1 KGHSH, CDR2 LQKENI. CDR3 coding DNA: TGTGCCAGCTCACCACCTGGGCTCAGATTGCAAGAGACCCAGTACTTC. Amino acids: CASSPPGLRLQETQYF.

CDR3 DNA: TGCGCCAGCACCGGACTAGCGGGGGTGACAGATACGCAGTATTTT. It codes for CASTGLAGVTDTQYF. The chain carries TRBV5-1 and TRBJ2-3; TRBD2 agrees at 13 bases. V shed 6 bases, J shed 3 bases, and the junction held 4 bases outside the gene matches. CDR1 and CDR2 (germline): SGHRS, YFSETQ. This CDR3 has 15 residues.

This clonotype was observed a handful of times. One end of the junction is discordant with germline, which a read error may explain. The V and J genes are TRBV7-7 and TRBJ2-1, with 8 bases aligning to TRBD2. Per germline, CDR1 SSHAT and CDR2 FNYEAQ (reference sequence). The CDR3 contains 16 residues. The CDR3 DNA is TGTGCTAGCAGCTCCCCTGGGGCTAGCGGGTACAATGAGCAGTTCTTC. Its translation is CASSSPGASGYNEQFF.

This clonotype has more than one count but fewer than ten. The chain couples TRBV5-1 to TRBJ2-5; no firm D call. The CDR3 runs to 14 residues. Germline lookup yields CDR1 SGHRS and CDR2 YFSETQ. Trimming shortened V by 2 bases and J by 3 bases, and 11 bases separated the two germline ends. The CDR3 sequence: CASSFRDPKETQYF. The DNA for the CDR3 is TGCGCCAGCAGCTTCCGAGACCCTAAAGAGACCCAGTACTTC.

Only a few counts were recorded for this clonotype. V gene TRBV5-5 combines with J gene TRBJ1-2, with D possibly matching TRBD1 (5 bases). Germline CDR1 reads SGHKS; CDR2 reads YYEKEE (reference sequence). Between the trimmed V and J ends, which lost 2 bases and 0 bases, there was a span of 23 bases. This CDR3 comprises 19 residues. CDR3 sequence reads: CASSFLPPGARVANYGYTF. The CDR3 nucleotides are TGTGCCAGCAGCTTCCTCCCTCCGGGAGCCAGGGTGGCTAACTATGGCTACACCTTC.

V is TRBV28 and J is TRBJ1-1; no clear D gene. The ends were cut back, 5 bases at V and 0 bases at J, with 10 bases in the middle. The CDR3 consists of 14 residues. CDR1 MDHEN and CDR2 SYDVKM come from the germline V gene. The CDR3 DNA sequence: TGTGCCAGCAGTCCGACGGCGGTGAACACTGAAGCTTTCTTT. Encoded protein: CASSPTAVNTEAFF. Variable domain in full (rest from reference TRBV28 and TRBJ1-1): DVKVTQSSRYLVKRTGEKVFLECVQDMDHENMFWYRQDPGLGLRLIYFSYDVKMKEKGDIPEGYSVSREKKERFSLILESASTNQTSMYLCASSPTAVNTEAFFGQGTRLTVV.

The rearrangement uses TRBV12-5 and TRBJ1-6; TRBD1 aligns across 7 bases. CDR3 length: 16 amino acids. V was clipped by 2 bases and J by 7 bases; unmatched bases: 8. CDR1 is LGHNT, CDR2 FRNRAP, per germline. The CDR3 DNA follows: TGTGCTAGTGGTTTGTCGCCGGGACAGTTAAATTCACCCCTCCACTTT. This encodes CASGLSPGQLNSPLHF.

This clonotype was counted between two and nine times. This sequence joins TRBV2 and TRBJ1-4; tentatively, D is TRBD1 (6 bases). Germline CDR1 is SNHLY and CDR2 is FYNNEI. This CDR3 contains 13 residues. Trimming cost V 5 bases and J 5 bases, with 9 bases left between them. CDR3 sequence reads: CASSTGLNEKLFF. CDR3 nucleotide sequence: TGTGCCAGCAGTACAGGGCTCAATGAAAAACTGTTTTTT.

This clonotype has a handful of counts. The chain has TRBV5-1 and TRBJ1-1; D unresolved. The germline CDR1 and CDR2 sequences are SGHRS and YFSETQ. The V gene lost 3 bases and the J gene lost 1 base, with 10 bases spanning the gap. The CDR3 is 14 residues long. The CDR3 region is CASSSIPPNTEAFF. CDR3 DNA sequence: TGCGCCAGCAGCTCCATACCCCCGAACACTGAAGCTTTCTTT.

V is TRBV12-3 or TRBV12-4 and J is TRBJ2-1; TRBD2 might be the D (6 bases). With 6 bases removed from V and 4 bases from J, the gap between germline ends came to 10 bases. This CDR3 is 13 amino acids long. CDR3 DNA sequence: TGTGCCAGCAGCCCTGCGGGATACAATGAGCAGTTCTTC. Protein: CASSPAGYNEQFF.

V is TRBV9 and J is TRBJ2-7, with TRBD2 identical over 10 bases. After removal of 0 bases from V and 1 base from J, the junction contained 1 base not matched to a gene. Looked up from germline, CDR1 is SGDLS and CDR2 is YYNGEE. The CDR3 runs to 15 residues. CDR3 loop: CASSVGTSGSYEQYF. The CDR3 DNA reads TGTGCCAGCAGCGTAGGGACTAGCGGTTCCTACGAGCAGTACTTC.